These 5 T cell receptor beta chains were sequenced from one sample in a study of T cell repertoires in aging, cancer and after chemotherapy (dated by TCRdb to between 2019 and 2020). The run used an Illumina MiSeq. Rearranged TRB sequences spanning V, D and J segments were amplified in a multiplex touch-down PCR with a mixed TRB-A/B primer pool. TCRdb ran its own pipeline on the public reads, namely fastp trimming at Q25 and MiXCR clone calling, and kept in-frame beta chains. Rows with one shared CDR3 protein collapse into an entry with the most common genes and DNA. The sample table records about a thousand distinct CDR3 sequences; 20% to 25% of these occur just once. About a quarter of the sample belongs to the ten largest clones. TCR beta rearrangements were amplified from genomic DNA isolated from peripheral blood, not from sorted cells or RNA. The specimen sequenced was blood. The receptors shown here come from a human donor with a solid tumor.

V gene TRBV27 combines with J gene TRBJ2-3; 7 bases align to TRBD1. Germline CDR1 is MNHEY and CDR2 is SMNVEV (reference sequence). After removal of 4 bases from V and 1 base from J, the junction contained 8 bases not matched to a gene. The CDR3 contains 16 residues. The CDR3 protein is CASSSRRTGGTDTQYF. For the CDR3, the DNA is TGTGCCAGCAGTTCGCGAAGGACAGGAGGCACAGATACGCAGTATTTT.

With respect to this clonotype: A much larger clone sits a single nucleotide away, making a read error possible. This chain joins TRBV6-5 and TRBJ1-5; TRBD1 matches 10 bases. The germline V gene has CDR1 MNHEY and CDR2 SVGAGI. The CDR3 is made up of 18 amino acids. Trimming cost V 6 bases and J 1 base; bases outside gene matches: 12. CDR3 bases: TGTGCCAGCAGCCCCGGGACAGGGGACGCGGGGAGCAATCAGCCCCAGCATTTT. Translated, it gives CASSPGTGDAGSNQPQHF.

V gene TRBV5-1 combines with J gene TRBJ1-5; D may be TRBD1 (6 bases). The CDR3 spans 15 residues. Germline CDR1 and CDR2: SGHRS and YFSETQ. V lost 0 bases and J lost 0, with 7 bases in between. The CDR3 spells CASSLEGVSNQPQHF. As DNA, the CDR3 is TGCGCCAGCAGCTTGGAGGGGGTTAGCAATCAGCCCCAGCATTTT.

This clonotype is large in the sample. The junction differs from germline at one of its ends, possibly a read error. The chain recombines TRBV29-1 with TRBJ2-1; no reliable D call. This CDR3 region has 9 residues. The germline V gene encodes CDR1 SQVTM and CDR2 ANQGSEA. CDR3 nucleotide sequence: TGCAGCGTTGGGGCTGGACCGGTCTTC. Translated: CSVGAGPVF.

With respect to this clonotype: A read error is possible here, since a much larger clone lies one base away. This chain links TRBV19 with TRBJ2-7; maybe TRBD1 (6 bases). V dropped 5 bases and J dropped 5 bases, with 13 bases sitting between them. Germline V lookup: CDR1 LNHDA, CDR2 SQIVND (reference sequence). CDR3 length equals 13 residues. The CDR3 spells CASSPRQVHEQYF. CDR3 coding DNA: TGTGCCAGTAGTCCAAGACAGGTGCACGAGCAGTACTTC.